This TCR beta chain was captured by sequencing in a study of OX40 agonist ivuxolimab in advanced cancers. Measured with immunoSEQ multiplex PCR; TCRdb has only the in-frame clones, and not every one. The repertoire holds tens of thousands of clones, with around 87% as singletons. Germline-derived CDR1 and CDR2 are KGHSH and LQKENI. Deletions cut 4 bases from V and 3 bases from J, with 3 bases between. CDR3 size: 11 residues. The chain uses TRBV18 and TRBJ2-5; no firm D call. The specimen was CD4+ or CD8+ T cells sorted from blood, collected in a trial of the OX40 agonist ivuxolimab. This TCR was recovered from an adult with an advanced solid tumor such as melanoma, head and neck, liver or kidney cancer. Written as DNA, the CDR3 is TGTGCCAGCTCACTTAAAGAGACCCAGTACTTC. Protein sequence: CASSLKETQYF. Variable domain in full (rest from reference TRBV18 and TRBJ2-5): NAGVMQNPRHLVRRRGQEARLRCSPMKGHSHVYWYRQLPEEGLKFMVYLQKENIIDESGMPKERFSAEFPKEGPSILRIQQVVRGDSAAYFCASSLKETQYFGPGTRLLVL.